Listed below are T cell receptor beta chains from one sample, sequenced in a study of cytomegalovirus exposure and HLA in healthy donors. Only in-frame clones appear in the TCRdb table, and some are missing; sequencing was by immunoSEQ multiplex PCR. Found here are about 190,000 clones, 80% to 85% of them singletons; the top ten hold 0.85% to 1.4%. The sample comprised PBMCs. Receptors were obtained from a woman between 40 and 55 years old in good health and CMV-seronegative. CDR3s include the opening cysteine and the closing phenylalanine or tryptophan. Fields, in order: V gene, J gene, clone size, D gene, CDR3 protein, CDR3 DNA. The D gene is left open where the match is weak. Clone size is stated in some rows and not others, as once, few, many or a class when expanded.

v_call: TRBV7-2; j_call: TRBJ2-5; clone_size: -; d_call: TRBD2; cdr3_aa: CASRFSGRRGETQYF; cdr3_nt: TGTGCCAGCAGATTTAGCGGACGGCGGGGGGAGACCCAGTACTTC
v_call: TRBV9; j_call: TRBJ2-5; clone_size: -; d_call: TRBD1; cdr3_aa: CASTRQGETQYF; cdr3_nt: TGTGCCAGCACCCGACAGGGTGAGACCCAGTACTTC
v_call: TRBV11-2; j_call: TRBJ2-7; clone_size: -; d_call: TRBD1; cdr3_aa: CASSLDRVAYEQYF; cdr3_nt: TGTGCCAGCAGCTTGGACAGGGTTGCCTACGAGCAGTACTTC
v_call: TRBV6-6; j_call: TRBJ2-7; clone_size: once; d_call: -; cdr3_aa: CASSYPDSLNEQYF; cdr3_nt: TGTGCCAGCAGTTACCCCGACAGTCTGAACGAGCAGTACTTC
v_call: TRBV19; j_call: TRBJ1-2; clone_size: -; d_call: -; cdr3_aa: CASSIWVAGPNYGYTF; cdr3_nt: TGTGCCAGTAGTATTTGGGTGGCAGGTCCTAACTATGGCTACACCTTC
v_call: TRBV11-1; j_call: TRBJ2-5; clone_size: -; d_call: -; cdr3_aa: CASSSNRETQYF; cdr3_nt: TGTGCCAGCAGCTCAAACCGGGAAACCCAGTACTTC
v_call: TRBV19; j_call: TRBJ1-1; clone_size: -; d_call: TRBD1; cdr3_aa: CASSRKGPVGGWGNTEAFF; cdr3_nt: TGTGCCAGTAGTAGAAAAGGTCCAGTAGGGGGCTGGGGGAACACTGAAGCTTTCTTT
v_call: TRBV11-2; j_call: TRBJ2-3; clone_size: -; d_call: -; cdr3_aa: CASSLIQIAQDTQYF; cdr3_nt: TGTGCCAGCAGCTTGATACAGATCGCACAAGATACGCAGTATTTT
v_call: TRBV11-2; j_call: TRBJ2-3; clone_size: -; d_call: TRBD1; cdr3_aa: CASSQDRESDTQYF; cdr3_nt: TGTGCCAGCAGCCAGGACAGGGAGAGTGATACGCAGTATTTT
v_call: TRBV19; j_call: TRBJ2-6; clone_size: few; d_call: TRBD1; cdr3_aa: CASRDRVFSGANVLTF; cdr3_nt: TGTGCCAGTAGGGACAGGGTGTTCTCTGGGGCCAACGTCCTGACTTTC
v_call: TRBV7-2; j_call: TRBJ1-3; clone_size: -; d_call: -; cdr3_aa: CASSSQGIGNTIYF; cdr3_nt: TGTGCCAGCAGCTCACAGGGAATTGGAAACACCATATATTTT
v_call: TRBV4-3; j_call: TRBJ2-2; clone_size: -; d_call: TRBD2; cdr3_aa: CASSQDRGGWSGELFF; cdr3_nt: TGCGCCAGCAGCCAAGATCGGGGGGGTTGGTCCGGGGAGCTGTTTTTT
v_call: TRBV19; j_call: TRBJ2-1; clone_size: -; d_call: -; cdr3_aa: CASSIREWNEQFF; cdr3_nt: TGTGCCAGTAGTATACGGGAGTGGAATGAGCAGTTCTTC
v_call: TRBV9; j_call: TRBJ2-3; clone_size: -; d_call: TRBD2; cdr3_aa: CASSLRTSGGDTDTQYF; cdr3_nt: TGTGCCAGCAGCCTTCGGACTAGCGGGGGGGACACAGATACGCAGTATTTT
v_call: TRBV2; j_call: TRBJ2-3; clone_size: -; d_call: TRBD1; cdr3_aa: CASLLRTGIADTQYF; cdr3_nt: TGTGCCAGCCTTCTACGGACAGGGATAGCAGATACGCAGTATTTT
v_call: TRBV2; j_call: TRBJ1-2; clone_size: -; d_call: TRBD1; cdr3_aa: CASRRGQAREEGGYTF; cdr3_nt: TGTGCCAGCAGGAGAGGACAGGCCCGTGAGGAGGGGGGCTACACCTTC
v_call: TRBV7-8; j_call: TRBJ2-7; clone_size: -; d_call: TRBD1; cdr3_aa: CASRGQGPSYEQYF; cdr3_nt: TGTGCCAGCAGGGGACAGGGGCCCTCCTACGAGCAGTACTTC
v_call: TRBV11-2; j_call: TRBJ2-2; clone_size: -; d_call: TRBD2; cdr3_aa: CASSSLGAAAGAGELFF; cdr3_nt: TGTGCCAGCAGCTCCCTGGGGGCGGCAGCGGGGGCCGGGGAGCTGTTTTTT